Listed here are 12 T cell receptor beta chains from one sample, sequenced in a study of cytomegalovirus exposure and HLA in healthy donors. The PCR made use of 60 Vbeta and 13 Jbeta primers. Profiled with immunoSEQ multiplex PCR; TCRdb holds only in-frame clones, not every one. Of 110,000 to 150,000 clones in the sample, around 82% are singletons; the top ten hold about 2.2%. The sequencing input was PBMCs. All receptors come from a woman aged 18-29 years in good health and CMV-seropositive.

A single count supports this clone. This sequence joins TRBV2 and TRBJ1-3, with D possibly TRBD1 on 5 matching bases. The germline gives CDR1 SNHLY, CDR2 FYNNEI. There are 14 residues in the CDR3. Trimming cost V 4 bases and J 1 base, with 8 bases left between them. DNA for the CDR3: TGTGCCAGCAGTGGGGACTATTCTGGAAACACCATATATTTT. Residues: CASSGDYSGNTIYF. The full variable domain, with the rest looked up from reference TRBV2 and TRBJ1-3, is EPEVTQTPSHQVTQMGQEVILRCVPISNHLYFYWYRQILGQKVEFLVSFYNNEISEKSEIFDDQFSVERPDGSNFTLKIRSTKLEDSAMYFCASSGDYSGNTIYFGEGSWLTVV.

The chain has TRBV29-1 and TRBJ2-7; 10 bases line up with TRBD2. Germline V gene sequence: CDR1 SQVTM, CDR2 ANQGSEA. Germline trimming cut 3 bases from V and 3 bases from J; bases unmatched to any gene: 5. The length of the CDR3 is 14 residues. CDR3 sequence reads: CSVDSGTSVYEQYF. In DNA form, the CDR3 reads TGCAGCGTTGACTCCGGGACTAGCGTCTACGAGCAGTACTTC.

This clone was found a few times. The chain has TRBV13 and TRBJ2-3; 9 positions match TRBD2. Trimming at V came to 5 bases and at J to 1 base, leaving 4 bases not matched to a gene. The germline V gene has CDR1 PRHDT and CDR2 FYEKMQ (reference sequence). This CDR3 has 15 amino acids. CDR3 residues: CASSVRTSGTDTQYF. The CDR3 DNA reads as TGTGCCAGCAGCGTAAGGACTAGCGGCACAGATACGCAGTATTTT.

The chain couples TRBV11-3 to TRBJ2-1; 9 nucleotides align to TRBD2. V lost 5 bases and J lost 0; bases outside the gene matches: 11. Germline CDR1 is SGHNT and CDR2 is YENEEA. The CDR3 is 18 amino acids. CDR3 sequence (DNA): TGTGCCAGCAGCCCGAGGCGGGGGGGCCCGAGCTCCTACAATGAGCAGTTCTTC. It encodes CASSPRRGGPSSYNEQFF. Full variable domain (remainder filled in from reference TRBV11-3 and TRBJ2-1): EAGVVQSPRYKIIEKKQPVAFWCNPISGHNTLYWYLQNLGQGPELLIRYENEEAVDDSQLPKDRFSAERLKGVDSTLKIQPAELGDSAVYLCASSPRRGGPSSYNEQFFGPGTRLTVL.

This clone was detected a few times. J is TRBJ1-2 and V is TRBV30, with D uncertain. The CDR3 has 11 amino acids. CDR1 is GTSNPN and CDR2 is SVGIG in the germline V gene (reference sequence). V was cut by 8 bases and J by 2 bases, with 9 bases left in between. CDR3 in amino acids: CARGVNYGYTF. The CDR3 DNA follows: TGTGCCAGAGGAGTAAACTATGGCTACACCTTC.

This clone was seen more than once but under ten times. The rearrangement uses TRBV6-1 and TRBJ2-3, with TRBD2 as a possible D gene (6 bases). V was shortened by 6 bases and J by 5 bases, with 18 bases between the two germline ends. The CDR3 extends over 15 amino acids. Per the germline V gene, CDR1 is MNHNS and CDR2 is SASEGT. In DNA, the CDR3 is TGTGCCAGCAGACGGGACCAGCCGGGGGTAGATACGCAGTATTTT. Its translation is CASRRDQPGVDTQYF.

A few counts support this clone. V gene TRBV30 combines with J gene TRBJ1-4, with TRBD1 as a possible D gene (5 bases). CDR3 length: 15 amino acids. Deletions cut 4 bases from V and 4 bases from J, with 16 bases between. CDR1 is GTSNPN and CDR2 is SVGIG in the germline V gene (reference sequence). CDR3 region: CAWKRGGDRNEKLFF. The CDR3 DNA follows: TGTGCCTGGAAAAGGGGCGGGGACCGTAATGAAAAACTGTTTTTT.

The chain is built from TRBV19 and TRBJ1-1; 8 bases fit TRBD1. Germline V gene sequence: CDR1 LNHDA, CDR2 SQIVND (reference sequence). There are 15 residues in the CDR3. Trimming took 5 bases from V and 4 from J; bases not matched to a gene: 9. The CDR3 reads CASSPPRGQGTEAFF. CDR3 coding DNA: TGTGCCAGTAGTCCCCCCAGGGGGCAGGGCACTGAAGCTTTCTTT.

V gene TRBV5-1 combines with J gene TRBJ1-1; D is perhaps TRBD1 (5 bases). CDR1 is SGHRS and CDR2 is YFSETQ in the germline V gene. The CDR3 is 14 amino acids. Trimming took 3 bases from V and 0 from J, leaving 9 bases between them. This chain's CDR3 is CASSWGGVNTEAFF. CDR3 nucleotide sequence: TGCGCCAGCAGCTGGGGAGGGGTGAACACTGAAGCTTTCTTT.

The chain is built from TRBV4-1 and TRBJ1-6; a weak D match, TRBD1 (5 bases). Trimming took 4 bases from V and 10 from J, leaving 11 bases between them. Per the germline V gene, CDR1 is MGHRA and CDR2 is YSYEKL. The CDR3 has 13 residues. CDR3 sequence reads: CASSREGPSPLHF. The CDR3 region has the DNA TGCGCCAGCAGCCGAGAGGGGCCCTCACCCCTCCACTTT.

The CDR3 loop reads CASRPGWGRNTEAFF. CDR3 nucleotide sequence: TGTGCCAGCAGGCCCGGGTGGGGGCGGAACACTGAAGCTTTCTTT. This chain uses TRBV27 with TRBJ1-1; TRBD1 is a possible D gene (6 bases). The V gene lost 6 bases and the J gene lost 1 base, with 15 bases spanning the gap. The V gene's germline CDR1 is MNHEY and CDR2 SMNVEV (reference sequence). The CDR3 is made up of 15 amino acids.

This clone was seen once. Here the CDR3 reads CASSLLGRNEQFF. In nucleotides, the CDR3 is TGTGCCAGCAGCTTACTAGGTAGAAATGAGCAGTTCTTC. The chain carries TRBV11-3 and TRBJ2-1; D gene unclear. The CDR3 is 13 residues long. V lost 2 bases and J 7 bases, leaving 9 bases between the germline ends. Germline V gives CDR1 SGHNT, CDR2 YENEEA.